The rows below give T cell receptor beta chains drawn from one sample of a study of cytomegalovirus exposure and HLA in healthy donors. Sequencing was performed with immunoSEQ multiplex PCR; in TCRdb, only in-frame clones are kept and a portion is missing. This sample has 84,000 or so clones, with over 75% found just once. Input material: PBMCs. These receptors all come from a boy aged 5-17 years in good health and CMV-seronegative. The CDR3 runs from the conserved cysteine through the conserved F or W. Rows give clone size only sometimes, using once, few, many, or a class for an expanded clone.

>TRBV30|TRBJ2-7|NA
CAWSSGIVVHEQYF
>TRBV4-1|TRBJ1-5|NA
CASSLTGGYSNQPQHF
>TRBV6-5|TRBJ2-2|NA
CASSYDRGSGELFF
>TRBV4-3|TRBJ2-7|NA
CASSQIQGEYEQYF
>TRBV5-8|TRBJ2-7|once
CASSLKRSYEQYF
>TRBV27|TRBJ1-5|once
CASSHGTGENQPQHF
>TRBV4-1|TRBJ1-4|NA
CASRSTGDLNEKLFF
>TRBV7-9|TRBJ1-1|NA
CASSHPQRQGEAFF
>TRBV2|TRBJ1-2|NA
CASSQDTPNYGYTF
>TRBV4-3|TRBJ2-1|NA
CASSHHTSPSYNEQFF
>TRBV30|TRBJ2-1|once
CAWSVIEPTYNEQFF
>TRBV27|TRBJ1-4|once
CASSSLGFNEKLFF
>TRBV6-1|TRBJ2-7|NA
CASSEGLADPYEQYF
>TRBV2|TRBJ1-2|NA
CASSRQGDIVYGYTF
>TRBV5-5|TRBJ1-2|NA
CASSLATAYGYTF
>TRBV23-1|TRBJ1-2|NA
CASHVRVPEGYTF
>TRBV4-3|TRBJ2-1|few
CASSPGLAGSEEFF
>TRBV11-1|TRBJ2-3|once
CASSVLQVEDTQYF
>TRBV29-1|TRBJ1-1|NA
CSVVRGGGRAFF
>TRBV7-9|TRBJ2-7|NA
CASRHPGQGSDEQYF